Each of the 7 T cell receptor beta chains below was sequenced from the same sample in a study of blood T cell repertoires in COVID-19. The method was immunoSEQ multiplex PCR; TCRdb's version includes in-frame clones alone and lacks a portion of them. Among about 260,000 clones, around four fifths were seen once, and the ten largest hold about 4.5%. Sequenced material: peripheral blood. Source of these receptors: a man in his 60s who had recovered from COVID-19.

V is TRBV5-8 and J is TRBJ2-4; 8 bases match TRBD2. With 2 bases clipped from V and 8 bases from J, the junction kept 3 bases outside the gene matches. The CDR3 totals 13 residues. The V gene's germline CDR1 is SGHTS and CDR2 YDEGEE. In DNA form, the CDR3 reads TGTGCCAGCAGCTTTCAAGCGGGGGACATTCAGTACTTC. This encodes CASSFQAGDIQYF.

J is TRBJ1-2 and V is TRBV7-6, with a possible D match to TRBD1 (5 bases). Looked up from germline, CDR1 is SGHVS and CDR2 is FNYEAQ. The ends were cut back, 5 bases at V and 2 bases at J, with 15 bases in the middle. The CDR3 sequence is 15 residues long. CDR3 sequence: CASSRTDSPNYGYTF. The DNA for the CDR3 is TGTGCCAGCAGCCGAACAGACAGCCCAAACTATGGCTACACCTTC.

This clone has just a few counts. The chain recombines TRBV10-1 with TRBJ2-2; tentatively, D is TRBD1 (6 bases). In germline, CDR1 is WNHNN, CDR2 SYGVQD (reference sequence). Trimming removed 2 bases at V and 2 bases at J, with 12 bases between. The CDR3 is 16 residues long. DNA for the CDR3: TGCGCCAGCAGTGAGAGTCAGGGGTTTAACACCGGGGAGCTGTTTTTT. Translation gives CASSESQGFNTGELFF.

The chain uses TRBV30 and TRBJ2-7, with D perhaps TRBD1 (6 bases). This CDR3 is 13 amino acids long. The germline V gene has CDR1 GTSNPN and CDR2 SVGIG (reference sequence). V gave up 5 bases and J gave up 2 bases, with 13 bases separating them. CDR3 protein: CAWGKQGPYEQYF. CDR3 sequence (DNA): TGTGCCTGGGGAAAACAGGGACCCTACGAGCAGTACTTC.

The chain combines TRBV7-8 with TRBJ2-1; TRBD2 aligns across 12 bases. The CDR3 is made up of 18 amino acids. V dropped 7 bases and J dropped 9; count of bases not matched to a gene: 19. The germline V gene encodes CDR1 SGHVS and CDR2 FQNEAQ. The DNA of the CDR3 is TGTGCCAGCACGGTAGGGGGGGCTAGCGGGAGGGCCGAGGGTGAGCAGTTCTTC. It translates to CASTVGGASGRAEGEQFF.

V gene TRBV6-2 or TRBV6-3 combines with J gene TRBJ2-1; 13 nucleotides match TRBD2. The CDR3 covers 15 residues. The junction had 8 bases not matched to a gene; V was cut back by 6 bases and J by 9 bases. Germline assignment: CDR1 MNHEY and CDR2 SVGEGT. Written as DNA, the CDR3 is TGTGCCAGCAGCAGCCCCGGACTAGCGGGGGTTGAGCAGTTCTTC. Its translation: CASSSPGLAGVEQFF.

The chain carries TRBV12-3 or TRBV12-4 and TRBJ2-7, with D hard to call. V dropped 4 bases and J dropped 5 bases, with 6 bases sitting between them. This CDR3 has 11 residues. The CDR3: CASSSLNEQYF. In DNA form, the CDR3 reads TGTGCCAGCAGTTCCCTAAACGAGCAGTACTTC.